This TCR beta chain originates from a study of blood T cell repertoires in COVID-19. Study-wide context: Whether acute or convalescent, the COVID-19 samples came from the United States, Italy and Spain. In each case, the material was cDNA or gDNA derived from T cells, B-cell-depleted T cells, or PBMCs.

Germline CDR1 reads SGDLS; CDR2 reads YYNGEE. This CDR3 is built from 15 residues. With 1 base removed from V and 4 bases from J, the gap between germline ends came to 14 bases. Original processing methods: Nucleated cell counts were estimated from reference gene primer amplification. Method: immunoSEQ multiplex PCR; TCRdb's copy keeps in-frame clones and lacks some. Clonal size and the V and J genes are those of that table, whereas D and trimming came from the DNA. This sample has approximately 380,000 clones, with approximately 81% found just once. The chain is built from TRBV9 and TRBJ1-1; no clear D gene. Input material: peripheral blood. The receptor was derived from a woman aged 18 to 35 with acute or convalescent COVID-19. The CDR3 nucleotides are TGTGCCAGCAGCGTACCTCCGGTCGGGGTCACTGAAGCTTTCTTT. Its translation is CASSVPPVGVTEAFF.